These 30 T cell receptor beta chains were sequenced from one sample in a study of beta chain features in type 1 diabetes. Study-wide results and limits: Within each of all four CD4+ subsets, Type 1 diabetes patients had TCRB CDR3s that were moderately but significantly shorter.

Their cognate antigens are unknown. Every bit of the isolated RNA underwent reverse transcription, so sequencing read expressed TCRB transcripts. Produced via immunoSEQ multiplex PCR; TCRdb's table is partial and in-frame only. The profile covers over 200,000 clones, with 11% appearing a single time and more than 0.015% taken by the ten largest. Sequenced material: naive CD4+ T cells from blood. These receptors originate from a man aged 30 to 45 with type 1 diabetes.

The genes are TRBV2 and TRBJ2-5; D remains ambiguous. Trimming took 1 base from V and 6 from J, leaving 12 bases between them. Germline loops: CDR1 SNHLY, CDR2 FYNNEI. CDR3 length equals 14 residues. The chain's CDR3 is CASSEEAGLQTQYF. Written as DNA, the CDR3 is TGTGCCAGCAGTGAAGAGGCAGGTCTGCAGACCCAGTACTTC.

This chain joins TRBV18 and TRBJ1-5; D gene unclear. The germline CDR1 and CDR2 sequences are KGHSH and LQKENI. V gave up 1 base and J gave up 0 bases, with 7 bases separating them. This CDR3 has 15 amino acids. The CDR3 region has the DNA TGTGCCAGCTCACCACTGTCAGATAGCAATCAGCCCCAGCATTTT. Its protein product is CASSPLSDSNQPQHF.

This clone was seen more than once but under ten times. The rearrangement links TRBV7-2 to TRBJ1-5, with D perhaps TRBD1 (6 bases). Germline-derived CDR1 and CDR2 are SGHTA and FQGNSA. Trimming removed 4 bases from V and 7 bases from J, with 14 bases in between. The length of the CDR3 is 14 residues. The CDR3 sequence: CASSSGGGRQPQHF. CDR3 bases: TGTGCCAGCAGCTCTGGGGGGGGCCGGCAGCCCCAGCATTTT.

V gene TRBV18 combines with J gene TRBJ1-6, with D possibly being TRBD1 (5 bases). Germline CDR1 and CDR2: KGHSH and LQKENI. CDR3 length: 14 residues. Trimming cost V 5 bases and J 3 bases, with 8 bases left between them. The CDR3 is CASSGQNYNSPLHF. The CDR3 DNA reads TGTGCCAGCTCAGGACAAAACTATAATTCACCCCTCCACTTT.

The genes are TRBV7-9 and TRBJ2-1; 9 bases map to TRBD2. The CDR3 runs 15 residues. V dropped 5 bases and J dropped 6; count of bases not matched to a gene: 8. Per germline, CDR1 SEHNR and CDR2 FQNEAQ (reference sequence). CDR3 DNA sequence: TGTGCCAGCAGCCGGCGGGGGGGCCGAGGCAATGAGCAGTTCTTC. Amino acids: CASSRRGGRGNEQFF.

The chain recombines TRBV2 with TRBJ2-2; 8 bases are shared with TRBD2. With V trimmed by 9 bases and J by 5 bases, 2 bases remained unmatched. Germline V CDR1 and CDR2: SNHLY, FYNNEI. CDR3 length: 12 amino acids. The CDR3 coding sequence is TGTGCCAGGTCGGGGGGGACCGGGGAGCTGTTTTTT. Protein sequence: CARSGGTGELFF.

V usage is TRBV4-1 and J usage is TRBJ2-5; 8 bases are a match to TRBD1. The junction had 7 bases not matched to a gene; V was cut back by 3 bases and J by 4 bases. CDR1 is MGHRA and CDR2 is YSYEKL in the germline V gene. The CDR3 contains 15 residues. The CDR3 nucleotides are TGCGCCAGCAGCCAGCTTGACAGGGGAACAGAGACCCAGTACTTC. It codes for CASSQLDRGTETQYF.

This clone was seen a handful of times. The CDR3 is CSVKPTGVMGETQYF. CDR3 coding DNA: TGCAGCGTGAAACCCACAGGGGTCATGGGGGAGACCCAGTACTTC. The chain combines TRBV29-1 with TRBJ2-5, with 7 bases fitting TRBD1. The ends lost 6 bases at V and 5 bases at J; junction bases unmatched: 15. This CDR3 is 15 amino acids long. Germline V gene sequence: CDR1 SQVTM, CDR2 ANQGSEA.

The genes are TRBV19 and TRBJ2-7; 7 bases are a match to TRBD1. CDR3 size: 15 residues. The junction had 8 bases not matched to a gene; V was cut back by 3 bases and J by 3 bases. Germline lookup yields CDR1 LNHDA and CDR2 SQIVND (reference sequence). CDR3 nucleotides: TGTGCCAGTAGTATTGGGGGACAGCTCCACTACGAGCAGTACTTC. Protein product: CASSIGGQLHYEQYF.

The table lists this clone with a few counts. In the same sample, other DNA sequences code for this CDR3. The V and J genes are TRBV15 and TRBJ2-7; 9 positions agree with TRBD1. The CDR3 consists of 14 residues. Germline lookup yields CDR1 LNHNV and CDR2 YYDKDF (reference sequence). V dropped 3 bases and J dropped 2; count of bases not matched to a gene: 2. CDR3 sequence (DNA): TGTGCCACCAGCAGGGACAGGGGCGCCTACGAGCAGTACTTC. It is translated as CATSRDRGAYEQYF.

In this sample, this clone turned up a few times. The V call is TRBV5-5, the J call TRBJ1-6, with 7 bases that match TRBD1. Germline CDR1 reads SGHKS; CDR2 reads YYEKEE (reference sequence). The CDR3 extends over 13 amino acids. Trimming at V came to 5 bases and at J to 8 bases, leaving 4 bases not matched to a gene. DNA of the CDR3: TGTGCCAGCAGGTCAACAGGGGATTCACCCCTCCACTTT. As protein: CASRSTGDSPLHF.

In its sample, this clone was seen a few times. This chain joins TRBV27 and TRBJ2-1, with TRBD2 identical over 7 bases. The V gene end was trimmed by 4 bases and the J gene end by 10 bases; junction bases not matched to a gene: 4. This CDR3 has 12 amino acids. The V gene's germline CDR1 is MNHEY and CDR2 SMNVEV (reference sequence). CDR3 bases: TGTGCCAGCAGTTATGGGGGAGGGGAGCAGTTCTTC. Its translation is CASSYGGGEQFF.

This chain links TRBV5-1 with TRBJ2-2; TRBD2 matches at 15 bases. The CDR3 length is 18 residues. V gave up 4 bases and J gave up 4 bases; unmatched junction bases: 8. Germline CDR1 and CDR2: SGHRS and YFSETQ. CDR3 residues: CASSLGLAGGKGTGELFF. The CDR3 DNA reads TGCGCCAGCAGCCTGGGACTAGCGGGGGGCAAGGGCACCGGGGAGCTGTTTTTT.

Worth noting for this clone: Within the sample, other DNA sequences also encode this same CDR3. The chain is built from TRBV18 and TRBJ2-7; D might be TRBD1 (5 bases). Trimming took 3 bases from V and 1 from J, leaving 7 bases between them. This CDR3 comprises 13 residues. Germline-derived CDR1 and CDR2 are KGHSH and LQKENI. DNA of the CDR3: TGTGCCAGCTCACCGTCAGGGTCCTACGAGCAGTACTTC. Protein: CASSPSGSYEQYF.

The gene calls are TRBV9 and TRBJ2-5; 12 bases are shared with TRBD2. CDR3 length: 16 amino acids. V lost 4 bases to trimming and J lost 4 bases; unmatched junction nucleotides: 8. Germline values: CDR1 SGDLS, CDR2 YYNGEE. For the CDR3, the DNA is TGTGCCAGCAGCTCACGAGGACTAGCGGGGAGAGAGACCCAGTACTTC. Translation: CASSSRGLAGRETQYF.

This clone occurred a few times. This CDR3 reads CASSLAGREDIQYF. Written as DNA, the CDR3 is TGCGCCAGCAGCTTGGCGGGCAGGGAGGACATTCAGTACTTC. V and J are TRBV5-1 and TRBJ2-4; D is perhaps TRBD2 (6 bases). V dropped 0 bases and J dropped 8 bases, with 12 bases sitting between them. CDR1 SGHRS and CDR2 YFSETQ come from the germline V gene. CDR3 length equals 14 residues.

The gene calls are TRBV20-1 and TRBJ1-2; D gene uncertain. Trimming stripped 7 bases from V and 4 bases from J, with 10 bases between. This CDR3 contains 11 residues. In germline, CDR1 is DFQATT, CDR2 SNEGSKA (reference sequence). CDR3 coding DNA: TGCAGTGTTGGAGGGAGCTATGGCTACACCTTC. It encodes CSVGGSYGYTF.

This clone was recorded a few times. V is TRBV6-5 and J is TRBJ2-7; 8 bases are a match to TRBD1. V was pared by 2 bases and J by 6 bases, with 6 bases of the junction left unmatched. The length of the CDR3 is 14 residues. CDR1 MNHEY and CDR2 SVGAGI come from the germline V gene. The CDR3 coding sequence is TGTGCCAGCAGTTACGACAGGGGTCGAATCGAGCAGTACTTC. It specifies CASSYDRGRIEQYF.

The sample holds a few counts of this clone. The chain combines TRBV7-9 with TRBJ2-5; 7 bases line up with TRBD1. Germline V gene data show CDR1 as SEHNR and CDR2 as FQNEAQ (reference sequence). This CDR3 spans 13 amino acids. The V segment lost 4 bases and the J segment 5 bases; nucleotides outside the gene matches: 4. The CDR3 sequence is CASSSQGWETQYF. The CDR3 region has the DNA TGTGCCAGCAGCTCACAGGGGTGGGAGACCCAGTACTTC. Full variable domain (missing parts from reference TRBV7-9 and TRBJ2-5): DTGVSQNPRHKITKRGQNVTFRCDPISEHNRLYWYRQTLGQGPEFLTYFQNEAQLEKSRLLSDRFSAERPKGSFSTLEIQRTEQGDSAMYLCASSSQGWETQYFGPGTRLLVL.

The chain links TRBV10-3 to TRBJ2-7, with 10 bases that match TRBD2. Germline values: CDR1 ENHRY, CDR2 SYGVKD. The CDR3 is 14 residues long. V shed 8 bases, J shed 3 bases, and the junction held 7 bases outside the gene matches. The CDR3 region is CAIGWTSGNYEQYF. In DNA form, the CDR3 reads TGTGCCATCGGGTGGACTAGCGGAAACTACGAGCAGTACTTC.

There are a few counts of this clone. The rearrangement links TRBV11-2 to TRBJ2-3; 9 bases align to TRBD2. This CDR3 is 18 amino acids long. The V segment lost 1 base and the J segment 1 base; nucleotides outside the gene matches: 9. The V gene's germline CDR1 is SGHAT and CDR2 FQNNGV. For the CDR3, the DNA is TGTGCCAGCAGCTTAGGACCGAGGCTAGCGGGGCGCACAGATACGCAGTATTTT. Translated, it gives CASSLGPRLAGRTDTQYF.

This clone was picked up a small number of times. V is TRBV2 and J is TRBJ2-5; maybe TRBD1 (6 bases). V lost 6 bases to trimming and J lost 5 bases, with 7 bases between them. The CDR3 loop spans 11 amino acids. The germline V gene encodes CDR1 SNHLY and CDR2 FYNNEI. The CDR3 DNA follows: TGTGCCAGCAGGCAGGGGGAGACCCAGTACTTC. It is translated as CASRQGETQYF.

The J gene is TRBJ2-7, the V gene TRBV10-3, with 8 bases matching TRBD1. CDR1 is ENHRY, CDR2 SYGVKD, per germline. The junction had 5 bases not matched to a gene; V was cut back by 4 bases and J by 3 bases. The length of the CDR3 is 14 residues. As DNA, the CDR3 is TGTGCCATCAGTGGTCGGGACAGGTTCTACGAGCAGTACTTC. Translating gives CAISGRDRFYEQYF.

A few counts support this clone. This sequence joins TRBV7-2 and TRBJ1-5, with D possibly being TRBD1 (5 bases). Trimming shortened V by 8 bases and J by 2 bases, and 13 bases separated the two germline ends. The CDR3 loop spans 14 amino acids. Germline CDR1 is SGHTA and CDR2 is FQGNSA. For the CDR3, the DNA is TGTGCCAGCTTGGGGGGGAGTGGCAATCAGCCCCAGCATTTT. This sequence encodes CASLGGSGNQPQHF.

This chain joins TRBV4-1 and TRBJ2-1; weak D call: TRBD1 (6 bases). Trimming removed 4 bases from V and 7 bases from J, with 20 bases in between. This CDR3 region has 16 residues. CDR1 and CDR2 from the germline V gene are MGHRA and YSYEKL. CDR3 protein: CASSPWGMGARNEQFF. In DNA, the CDR3 is TGCGCCAGCAGCCCCTGGGGTATGGGGGCGCGGAATGAGCAGTTCTTC.

This clone was observed a handful of times. J is TRBJ1-1 and V is TRBV4-1, with D hard to call. The length of the CDR3 is 11 residues. The V and J ends lost 4 bases and 12 bases respectively, with 12 bases between them. In germline, CDR1 is MGHRA, CDR2 YSYEKL. The CDR3 here is CASSRAGTTFF. CDR3 bases: TGCGCCAGCAGCCGGGCGGGCACAACTTTCTTT.

The J gene is TRBJ2-1, the V gene TRBV27; a weak D match, TRBD2 (5 bases). Germline-derived CDR1 and CDR2 are MNHEY and SMNVEV (reference sequence). V lost 8 bases and J lost 7, with 12 bases in between. This CDR3 has 12 residues. This chain's CDR3 is CASPTGRNEQFF. The CDR3 DNA sequence: TGTGCCAGCCCGACGGGGAGAAATGAGCAGTTCTTC.

The chain joins TRBV6-6 to TRBJ2-1; TRBD2 is a possible D gene (5 bases). The CDR3 is 13 residues long. V lost 5 bases and J lost 7, with 12 bases in between. Germline CDR1 reads MNHNY; CDR2 reads SVGAGI (reference sequence). The CDR3 region has the DNA TGTGCCAGCAGTCCCCGCCCGGGGAATGAGCAGTTCTTC. Its protein product is CASSPRPGNEQFF.

The chain uses TRBV6-1 and TRBJ1-2; D may be TRBD1 (5 bases). The ends were cut back, 2 bases at V and 5 bases at J, with 9 bases in the middle. Germline lookup yields CDR1 MNHNS and CDR2 SASEGT. The CDR3 contains 13 residues. The CDR3 nucleotides are TGTGCCAGCAGTGAATCCGGGACTTATGGCTACACCTTC. It codes for CASSESGTYGYTF.

This clone occurred a few times. The chain joins TRBV27 to TRBJ1-5; the D is unclear. In germline, CDR1 is MNHEY, CDR2 SMNVEV (reference sequence). CDR3 length: 15 residues. Trimming cost V 8 bases and J 0 bases, with 14 bases left between them. CDR3 sequence (DNA): TGTGCCAGCTTGCCTTACGGTGATAGCAATCAGCCCCAGCATTTT. It yields the protein CASLPYGDSNQPQHF.